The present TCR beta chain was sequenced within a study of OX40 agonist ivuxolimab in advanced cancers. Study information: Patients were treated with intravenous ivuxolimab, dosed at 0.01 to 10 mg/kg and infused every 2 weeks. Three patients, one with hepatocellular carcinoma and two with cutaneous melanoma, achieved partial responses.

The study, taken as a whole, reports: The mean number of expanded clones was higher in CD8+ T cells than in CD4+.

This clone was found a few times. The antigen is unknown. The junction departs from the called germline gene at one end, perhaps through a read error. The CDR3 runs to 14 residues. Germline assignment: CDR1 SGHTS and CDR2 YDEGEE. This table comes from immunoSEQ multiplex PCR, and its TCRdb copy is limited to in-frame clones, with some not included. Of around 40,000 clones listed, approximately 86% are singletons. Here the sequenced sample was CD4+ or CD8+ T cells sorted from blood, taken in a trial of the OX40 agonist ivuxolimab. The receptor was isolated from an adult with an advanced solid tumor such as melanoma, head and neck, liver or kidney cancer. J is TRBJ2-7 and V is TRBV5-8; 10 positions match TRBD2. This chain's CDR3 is CASSLKGLASYLMF. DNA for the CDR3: TGTGCCAGCAGCTTGAAGGGACTAGCGAGCTACTTAATGTTC.